This T cell receptor (beta chain) stems from a study of cytomegalovirus exposure and HLA in healthy donors. Trimming removed 1 base from V and 6 bases from J, with 6 bases in between. Germline V lookup: CDR1 SGHAT, CDR2 FQNNGV. CDR3 length: 13 amino acids. Broader study findings: Cytomegalovirus association was listed for 150 or so TCR beta chains. TCR beta V segments were, for the most part, productive about 87% or about 30% of the time in an earlier analysis.

In the case of this clone: Its antigen is still unknown.

PCR primers comprised 60 Vbeta and 13 Jbeta primers. Clones were read by immunoSEQ multiplex PCR, and TCRdb kept only the in-frame ones, dropping some. The data contain about 140,000 clones, 80% of them singletons. This chain uses TRBV11-2 with TRBJ2-2; unclear D gene. The receptor's source is a male donor in good health and CMV-seronegative. The specimen sequenced was PBMCs. CDR3 nucleotide sequence: TGTGCCAGCAGCTTAGGAGATCCCGGGGAGCTGTTTTTT. Its translation is CASSLGDPGELFF.